Sequencing of this TCR beta chain was carried out in a study of T cell responses to AZD1222 COVID-19 vaccine. Study results and caveats: Among those given AZD1222, only five to seven were seropositive at baseline.

After removal of 3 bases from V and 7 bases from J, the junction contained 4 bases not matched to a gene. This CDR3 spans 12 amino acids. Germline V gene lookup returns CDR1 GTSNPN and CDR2 SVGIG (reference sequence). Sequenced by immunoSEQ multiplex PCR; TCRdb stores in-frame clones only, minus some. The sample holds 150,000 to 200,000 clones, about 93% seen once. As for this clone: Its antigen is still unknown.

The sequences come from peripheral blood, collected 28 days after the second dose of the MenACWY control vaccine. The V gene is TRBV30, the J gene TRBJ2-5, with TRBD1 matching over 8 bases. The clonotype originates from an adult who received the MenACWY meningococcal vaccine as a control. CDR3 protein: CAWRPTGGTQYF. CDR3 nucleotides: TGTGCCTGGAGGCCTACAGGGGGGACCCAGTACTTC.